This T cell receptor beta chain was recovered during a study of control samples from healthy donors and cancer patients. The germline gives CDR1 SQVTM, CDR2 ANQGSEA. The V and J ends lost 5 bases and 4 bases respectively, with 6 bases between them. There are 11 residues in the CDR3. Measured with immunoSEQ multiplex PCR; TCRdb has only the in-frame clones, and not every one. The repertoire holds some 80,000 clones, with around 90% as singletons. Material: PBMCs. The gene calls are TRBV29-1 and TRBJ2-1; no clear D. This receptor was taken from a woman aged 55-69 years with head and neck cancer. Here the CDR3 DNA reads TGCAGCGTTCACTTATACAATGAGCAGTTCTTC. Protein sequence: CSVHLYNEQFF.